A single sample is the source of the 20 T cell receptor beta chains below, sequenced in a study of cytomegalovirus exposure and HLA in healthy donors. In the PCR, 60 Vbeta and 13 Jbeta primers were used. Using immunoSEQ multiplex PCR, the repertoire was profiled, and TCRdb retains in-frame clones only, with some absent. The sample holds around 210,000 clones; more than 60% are singletons and the top ten take about 1.7%. Sequencing input: PBMCs. The origin of the receptors is a man over 45 in good health and CMV-seronegative.

In this sample, this clone turned up once. The CDR3 nucleotides are TGCGCCAGCAGCCTCCGAGTATCGAACACCGGGGAGCTGTTTTTT. Translated, it gives CASSLRVSNTGELFF. The gene calls are TRBV5-1 and TRBJ2-2, with no clear D. From germline, CDR1 is SGHRS and CDR2 YFSETQ. Between the trimmed V and J ends, which lost 4 bases and 0 bases, there was a span of 10 bases. The CDR3 sequence is 15 residues long. Complete variable domain (other parts from reference TRBV5-1 and TRBJ2-2): KAGVTQTPRYLIKTRGQQVTLSCSPISGHRSVSWYQQTPGQGLQFLFEYFSETQRNKGNFPGRFSGRQFSNSRSEMNVSTLELGDSALYLCASSLRVSNTGELFFGEGSRLTVL.

The chain links TRBV19 to TRBJ1-5; the match to TRBD1 covers 8 bases. Trimming removed 6 bases from V and 9 bases from J; junction bases left unmatched: 13. Germline V gives CDR1 LNHDA, CDR2 SQIVND (reference sequence). CDR3 length: 15 amino acids. In nucleotides, the CDR3 is TGTGCCAGTAGGACAGGGGCTGGGGTTTCACTGCCCCAGCATTTT. It is translated as CASRTGAGVSLPQHF.

This chain joins TRBV9 and TRBJ2-5, with 7 positions matching TRBD1. V trimming: 0 bases; J trimming: 1 base; junction bases outside the gene matches: 3. CDR1 is SGDLS and CDR2 is YYNGEE in the germline V gene. This CDR3 comprises 15 residues. The DNA of the CDR3 is TGTGCCAGCAGCGTAGTAGGGACAGCCCAAGAGACCCAGTACTTC. This translates into CASSVVGTAQETQYF.

The chain employs TRBV6-1 and TRBJ2-7; 9 positions match TRBD1. This CDR3 comprises 14 residues. Looked up from germline, CDR1 is MNHNS and CDR2 is SASEGT. The V and J ends lost 7 bases and 3 bases, in that order; junction bases with no gene match: 7. The chain's CDR3 is CASNPTGGFYEQYF. The CDR3 nucleotides are TGTGCCAGCAATCCGACAGGGGGTTTCTACGAGCAGTACTTC.

This clone came up once. The chain employs TRBV7-3 and TRBJ2-1; the match to TRBD2 covers 12 bases. The ends lost 3 bases at V and 7 bases at J; junction bases unmatched: 7. CDR1 is SGHTA and CDR2 is FQGTGA in the germline V gene. The CDR3 totals 16 residues. The CDR3 DNA reads TGTGCCAGCAGCTTCCGCCCTACTAGCGGGAGGAATGAGCAGTTCTTC. This sequence encodes CASSFRPTSGRNEQFF.

There are a few counts of this clone. CDR3 DNA sequence: TGTGCCAGTAGTACTGTAGCGGGAGGCTCTGGGGAGCTGTTTTTT. Amino acids: CASSTVAGGSGELFF. V gene TRBV19 combines with J gene TRBJ2-2, with 10 bases identical to TRBD2. From germline, CDR1 is LNHDA and CDR2 SQIVND (reference sequence). With 4 bases clipped from V and 8 bases from J, the junction kept 7 bases outside the gene matches. The CDR3 runs to 15 residues.

This clone has more than one count but fewer than ten. This sequence joins TRBV28 and TRBJ2-3, with D unclear. Looked up from germline, CDR1 is MDHEN and CDR2 is SYDVKM. The CDR3 runs 14 residues. V dropped 3 bases and J dropped 2 bases, with 9 bases sitting between them. Here the CDR3 DNA reads TGTGCCAGCAGTTTCAGTACCTCCACAGATACGCAGTATTTT. Its protein product is CASSFSTSTDTQYF.

In this sample, this clone turned up once. The chain joins TRBV6-7 to TRBJ1-1, with a tentative D call TRBD1 (6 bases). Being an ORF, TRBV6-7 has a function that is uncertain. This CDR3 contains 12 residues. V lost 6 bases and J lost 7, with 12 bases in between. The CDR3 sequence is CASSLDSIEAFF. In DNA form, the CDR3 reads TGTGCCAGCAGCCTGGACAGTATTGAAGCTTTCTTT.

The rearrangement uses TRBV18 and TRBJ2-1, with 12 positions matching TRBD2. CDR1 KGHSH and CDR2 LQKENI come from the germline V gene. The CDR3 contains 19 residues. V shed 5 bases, J shed 6 bases, and the junction held 17 bases outside the gene matches. The CDR3 loop is CASSSDPGTSGFSSNEQFF. CDR3 DNA sequence: TGTGCCAGCTCATCGGATCCCGGGACTAGCGGGTTTAGTAGCAATGAGCAGTTCTTC.

The chain is built from TRBV11-2 and TRBJ2-1, with 12 bases identical to TRBD2. V lost 4 bases and J lost 3; bases outside the gene matches: 4. CDR3 length: 16 residues. Germline CDR1 reads SGHAT; CDR2 reads FQNNGV. The CDR3 nucleotides are TGTGCCAGCAGCTCGCGACTAGCGGGAGACTACAATGAGCAGTTCTTC. Its translation: CASSSRLAGDYNEQFF.

The chain links TRBV27 to TRBJ2-3; D may be TRBD2 (6 bases). V dropped 6 bases and J dropped 0 bases, with 19 bases sitting between them. Germline V gene data show CDR1 as MNHEY and CDR2 as SMNVEV (reference sequence). The CDR3 loop spans 17 amino acids. CDR3 residues: CASSPNGAGLSTDTQYF. The CDR3 DNA reads as TGTGCCAGCAGCCCCAATGGGGCGGGACTTAGCACAGATACGCAGTATTTT.

The chain combines TRBV2 with TRBJ2-1; D call uncertain. Germline V CDR1 and CDR2: SNHLY, FYNNEI. Trimming took 5 bases from V and 0 from J, leaving 8 bases between them. The CDR3 has 14 residues. In DNA form, the CDR3 reads TGTGCCAGCAGTCCGGGTTTCTCCTACAATGAGCAGTTCTTC. Amino acid sequence: CASSPGFSYNEQFF.

This clone was seen a handful of times. The chain recombines TRBV5-1 with TRBJ2-7; TRBD2 is a possible D gene (6 bases). The V gene's germline CDR1 is SGHRS and CDR2 YFSETQ. Trimming shortened V by 3 bases and J by 8 bases, and 18 bases separated the two germline ends. This CDR3 region has 14 residues. The DNA of the CDR3 is TGCGCCAGCAGCTCGCGGGGCGAGGTTAATAAGCAGTACTTC. It specifies CASSSRGEVNKQYF.

In its sample, this clone was seen a few times. V usage is TRBV5-6 and J usage is TRBJ1-1; TRBD1 matches at 10 bases. Germline-derived CDR1 and CDR2 are SGHDT and YYEEEE. The V and J ends lost 0 bases and 0 bases, in that order; junction bases with no gene match: 5. This CDR3 is 17 amino acids long. The CDR3 spells CASSLARTGGMNTEAFF. The DNA of the CDR3 is TGTGCCAGCAGCTTGGCGAGGACAGGGGGGATGAACACTGAAGCTTTCTTT.

V gene TRBV7-2 combines with J gene TRBJ2-7; TRBD1 matches 8 bases. CDR1 and CDR2 from the germline V gene are SGHTA and FQGNSA. J gave up 6 bases and V 5 bases, and 9 bases lay outside the gene matches. The CDR3 has 14 amino acids. CDR3 region: CASSQGQGAREQYF. In DNA, the CDR3 is TGTGCCAGCAGCCAAGGACAGGGTGCCCGCGAGCAGTACTTC.

This clone occurred a few times. The V call is TRBV27, the J call TRBJ2-2; 13 bases fit TRBD2. CDR1 and CDR2 from the germline V gene are MNHEY and SMNVEV (reference sequence). CDR3 size: 18 residues. V shed 6 bases and J 6 bases; nucleotides not matched to a gene: 13. The CDR3 nucleotides are TGTGCCAGCAGGCTACGACTAGCGGGAGGAACCTGGCCCGGGGAGCTGTTTTTT. It is translated as CASRLRLAGGTWPGELFF.

The genes are TRBV28 and TRBJ2-1, with TRBD2 as a possible D gene (6 bases). The germline gives CDR1 MDHEN, CDR2 SYDVKM. V was pared by 5 bases and J by 2 bases, with 16 bases between. There are 16 residues in the CDR3. The DNA of the CDR3 is TGTGCCAGCAGTACGCAGAGGCGGGAAACCTACAATGAGCAGTTCTTC. This codes for CASSTQRRETYNEQFF. Together with reference TRBV28 and TRBJ2-1, the CDR3 gives the full variable domain: DVKVTQSSRYLVKRTGEKVFLECVQDMDHENMFWYRQDPGLGLRLIYFSYDVKMKEKGDIPEGYSVSREKKERFSLILESASTNQTSMYLCASSTQRRETYNEQFFGPGTRLTVL.

The chain employs TRBV28 and TRBJ2-7; 8 bases align to TRBD1. CDR1 is MDHEN, CDR2 SYDVKM, per germline. V was clipped by 6 bases and J by 5 bases; unmatched bases: 15. This CDR3 comprises 16 residues. CDR3 bases: TGTGCCAGCAGGCCCTTCAGGGGGCCGAAGATCCACGAGCAGTACTTC. It translates to CASRPFRGPKIHEQYF.

The V gene is TRBV29-1, the J gene TRBJ2-5; tentatively, D is TRBD2 (5 bases). CDR3 size: 13 residues. Trimming took 3 bases from V and 4 from J, leaving 12 bases between them. Germline assignment: CDR1 SQVTM and CDR2 ANQGSEA. CDR3 protein: CSVERAPGETQYF. CDR3 DNA sequence: TGCAGCGTTGAGAGGGCTCCCGGAGAGACCCAGTACTTC.

Comments on this clone: The sample carries other DNA sequences with the same CDR3. Here the CDR3 DNA reads TGTGCCAGCAGCTTAACGAGCGGAGATACGCAGTATTTT. This sequence encodes CASSLTSGDTQYF. The rearrangement joins TRBV7-3 to TRBJ2-3; a possible D gene is TRBD2 (5 bases). The V end lost 0 bases, the J end lost 5 bases, and 6 bases lay between the germline ends. Germline lookup yields CDR1 SGHTA and CDR2 FQGTGA. The CDR3 is made up of 13 amino acids.